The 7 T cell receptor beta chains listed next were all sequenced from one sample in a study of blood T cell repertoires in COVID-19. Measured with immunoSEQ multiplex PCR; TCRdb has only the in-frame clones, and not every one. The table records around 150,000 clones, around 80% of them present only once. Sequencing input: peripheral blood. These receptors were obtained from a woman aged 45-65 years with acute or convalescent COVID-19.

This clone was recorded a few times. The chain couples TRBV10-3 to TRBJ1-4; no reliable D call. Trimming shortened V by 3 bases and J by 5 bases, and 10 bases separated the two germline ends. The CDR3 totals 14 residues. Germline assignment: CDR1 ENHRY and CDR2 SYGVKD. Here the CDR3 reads CAISDGMGNEKLFF. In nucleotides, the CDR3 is TGTGCCATCAGTGACGGGATGGGGAATGAAAAACTGTTTTTT.

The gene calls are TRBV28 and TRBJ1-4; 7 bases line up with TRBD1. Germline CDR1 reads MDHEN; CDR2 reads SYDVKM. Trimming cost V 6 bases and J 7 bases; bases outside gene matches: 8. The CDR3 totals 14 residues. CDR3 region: CASSSGTEVEKLFF. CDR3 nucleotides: TGTGCCAGCAGCTCCGGGACAGAGGTTGAAAAACTGTTTTTT. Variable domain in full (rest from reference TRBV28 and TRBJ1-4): DVKVTQSSRYLVKRTGEKVFLECVQDMDHENMFWYRQDPGLGLRLIYFSYDVKMKEKGDIPEGYSVSREKKERFSLILESASTNQTSMYLCASSSGTEVEKLFFGSGTQLSVL.

The CDR3 region is CAISMDEGTGELFF. CDR3 DNA sequence: TGTGCCATCAGCATGGATGAGGGTACCGGGGAGCTGTTTTTT. The chain employs TRBV10-3 and TRBJ2-2; D perhaps matches TRBD2 (5 bases). V was pared by 6 bases and J by 5 bases, with 13 bases between. Germline lookup yields CDR1 ENHRY and CDR2 SYGVKD. The CDR3 has 14 amino acids.

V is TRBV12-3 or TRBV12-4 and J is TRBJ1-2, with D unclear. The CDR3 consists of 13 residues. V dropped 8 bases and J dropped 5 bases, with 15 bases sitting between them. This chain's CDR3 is CASRLSERYGYTF. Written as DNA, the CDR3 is TGTGCCAGCCGCCTCAGTGAGCGATATGGCTACACCTTC.

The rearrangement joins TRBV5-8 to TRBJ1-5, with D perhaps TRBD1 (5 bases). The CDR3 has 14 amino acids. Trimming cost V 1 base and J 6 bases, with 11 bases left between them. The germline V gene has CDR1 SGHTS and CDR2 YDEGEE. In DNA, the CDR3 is TGTGCCAGCAGCTTGCGGGGGTTAGGTCAGCCCCAGCATTTT. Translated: CASSLRGLGQPQHF.

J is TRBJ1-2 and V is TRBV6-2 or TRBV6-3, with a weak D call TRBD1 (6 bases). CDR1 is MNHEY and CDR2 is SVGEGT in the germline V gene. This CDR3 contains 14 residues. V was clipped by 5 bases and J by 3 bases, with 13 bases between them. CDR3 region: CASSRNTGYYGYTF. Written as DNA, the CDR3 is TGTGCCAGCAGTCGTAATACAGGGTACTATGGCTACACCTTC.

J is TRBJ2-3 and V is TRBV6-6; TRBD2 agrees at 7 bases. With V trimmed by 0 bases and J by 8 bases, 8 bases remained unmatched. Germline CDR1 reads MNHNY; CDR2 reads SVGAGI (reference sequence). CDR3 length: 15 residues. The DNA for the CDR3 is TGTGCCAGCAGTTACTCCCGGGAGGCGAGGGGTACGCAGTATTTT. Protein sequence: CASSYSREARGTQYF.